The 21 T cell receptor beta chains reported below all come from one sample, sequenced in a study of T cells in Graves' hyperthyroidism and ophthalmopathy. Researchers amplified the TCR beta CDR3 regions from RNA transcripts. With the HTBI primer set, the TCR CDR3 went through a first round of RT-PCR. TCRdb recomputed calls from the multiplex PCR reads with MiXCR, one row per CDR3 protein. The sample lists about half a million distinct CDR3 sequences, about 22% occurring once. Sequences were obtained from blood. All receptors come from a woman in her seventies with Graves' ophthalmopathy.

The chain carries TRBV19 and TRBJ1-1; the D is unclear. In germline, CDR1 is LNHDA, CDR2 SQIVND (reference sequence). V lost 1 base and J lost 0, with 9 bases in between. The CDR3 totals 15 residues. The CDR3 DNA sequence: TGTGCCAGTAGTATAGGTTCGAGAATGAACACTGAAGCTTTCTTT. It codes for CASSIGSRMNTEAFF.

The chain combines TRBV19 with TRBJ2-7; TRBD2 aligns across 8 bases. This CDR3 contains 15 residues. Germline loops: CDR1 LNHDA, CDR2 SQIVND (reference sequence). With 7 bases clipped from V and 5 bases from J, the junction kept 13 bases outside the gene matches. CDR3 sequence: CASKVSTGGVHEQYF. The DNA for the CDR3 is TGTGCCAGTAAAGTTTCGACGGGAGGGGTCCACGAGCAGTACTTC.

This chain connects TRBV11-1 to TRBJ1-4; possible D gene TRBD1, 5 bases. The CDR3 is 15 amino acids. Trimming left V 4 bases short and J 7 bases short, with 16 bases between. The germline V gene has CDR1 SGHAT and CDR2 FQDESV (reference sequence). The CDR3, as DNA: TGTGCCAGCAGCTCCACCGGGGCCAAGGGTGAAAAACTGTTTTTT. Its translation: CASSSTGAKGEKLFF. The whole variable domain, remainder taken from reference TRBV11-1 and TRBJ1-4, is EAEVAQSPRYKITEKSQAVAFWCDPISGHATLYWYRQILGQGPELLVQFQDESVVDDSQLPKDRFSAERLKGVDSTLKIQPAELGDSAMYLCASSSTGAKGEKLFFGSGTQLSVL.

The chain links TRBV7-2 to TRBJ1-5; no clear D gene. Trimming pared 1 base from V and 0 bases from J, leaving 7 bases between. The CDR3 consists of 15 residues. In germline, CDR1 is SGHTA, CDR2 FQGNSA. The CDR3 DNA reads TGTGCCAGCAGCTTAGACAGATTTAGCAATCAGCCCCAGCATTTT. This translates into CASSLDRFSNQPQHF.

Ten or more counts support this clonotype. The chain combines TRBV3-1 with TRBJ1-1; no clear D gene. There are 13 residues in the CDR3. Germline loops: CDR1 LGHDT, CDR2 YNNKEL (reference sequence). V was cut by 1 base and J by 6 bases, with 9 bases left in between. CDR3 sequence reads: CASSQGREAEAFF. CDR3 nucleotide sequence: TGTGCCAGCAGCCAAGGGCGAGAGGCTGAAGCTTTCTTT.

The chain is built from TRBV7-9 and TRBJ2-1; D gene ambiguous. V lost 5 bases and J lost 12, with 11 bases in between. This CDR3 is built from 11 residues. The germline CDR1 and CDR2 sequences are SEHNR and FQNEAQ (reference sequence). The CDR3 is CASSRTGRQFF. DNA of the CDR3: TGTGCCAGCAGCCGGACCGGTCGGCAGTTCTTC.

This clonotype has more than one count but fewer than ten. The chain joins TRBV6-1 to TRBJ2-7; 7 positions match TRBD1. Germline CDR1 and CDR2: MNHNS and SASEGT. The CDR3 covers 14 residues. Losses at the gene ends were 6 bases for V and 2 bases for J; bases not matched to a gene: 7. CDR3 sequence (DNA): TGTGCCAGCAGCCAGACAGGGTCGCCCTACGAGCAGTACTTC. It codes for CASSQTGSPYEQYF.

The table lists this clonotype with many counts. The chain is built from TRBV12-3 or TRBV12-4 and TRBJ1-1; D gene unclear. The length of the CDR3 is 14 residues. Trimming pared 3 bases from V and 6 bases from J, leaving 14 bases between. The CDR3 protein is CASSFSLPSAEAFF. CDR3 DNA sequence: TGTGCCAGCAGTTTTTCCCTACCCTCGGCTGAAGCTTTCTTT.

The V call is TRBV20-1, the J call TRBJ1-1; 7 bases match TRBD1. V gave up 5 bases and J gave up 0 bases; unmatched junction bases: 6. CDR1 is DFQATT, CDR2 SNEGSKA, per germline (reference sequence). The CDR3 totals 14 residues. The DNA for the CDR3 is TGCAGTGCTGAACCAGGGGGGATGAACACTGAAGCTTTCTTT. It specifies CSAEPGGMNTEAFF.

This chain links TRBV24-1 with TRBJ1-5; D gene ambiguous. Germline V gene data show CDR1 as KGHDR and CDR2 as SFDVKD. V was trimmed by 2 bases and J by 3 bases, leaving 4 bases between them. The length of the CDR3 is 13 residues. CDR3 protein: CATSDSVNQPQHF. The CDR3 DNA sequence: TGTGCCACCAGTGATTCCGTCAATCAGCCCCAGCATTTT.

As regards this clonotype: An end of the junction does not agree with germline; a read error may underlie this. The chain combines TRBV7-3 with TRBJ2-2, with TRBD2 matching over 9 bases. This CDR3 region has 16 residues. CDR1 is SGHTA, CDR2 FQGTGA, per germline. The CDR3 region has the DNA TGTGCCAGCAGCAAAGCTAGCGGGGAGAACACCGGGGAGCTGCTTTTT. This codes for CASSKASGENTGELLF.

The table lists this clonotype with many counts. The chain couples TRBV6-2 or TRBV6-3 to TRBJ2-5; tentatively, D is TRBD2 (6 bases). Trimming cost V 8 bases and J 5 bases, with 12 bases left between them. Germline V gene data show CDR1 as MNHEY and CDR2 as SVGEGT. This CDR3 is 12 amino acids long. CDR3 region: CASGREAETQYF. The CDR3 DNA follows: TGTGCCAGCGGCAGGGAGGCGGAGACCCAGTACTTC.

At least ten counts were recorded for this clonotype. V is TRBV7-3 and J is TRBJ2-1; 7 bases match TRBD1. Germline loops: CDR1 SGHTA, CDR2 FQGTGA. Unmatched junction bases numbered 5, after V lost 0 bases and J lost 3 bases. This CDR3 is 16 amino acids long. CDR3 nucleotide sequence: TGTGCCAGCAGCTTAACGGTGGCAGGGGGCTACAATGAGCAGTTCTTC. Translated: CASSLTVAGGYNEQFF.

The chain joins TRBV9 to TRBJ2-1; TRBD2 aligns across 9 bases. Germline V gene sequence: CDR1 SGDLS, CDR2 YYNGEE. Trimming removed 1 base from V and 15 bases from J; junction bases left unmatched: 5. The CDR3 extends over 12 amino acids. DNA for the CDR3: TGTGCCAGCAGCGTATTAGCGGGGGTGCCGTTCTTC. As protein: CASSVLAGVPFF.

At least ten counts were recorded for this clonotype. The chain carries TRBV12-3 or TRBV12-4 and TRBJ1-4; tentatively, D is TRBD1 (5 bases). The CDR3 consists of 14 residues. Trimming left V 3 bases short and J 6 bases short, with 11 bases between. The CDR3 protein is CASSLSQVDEKLFF. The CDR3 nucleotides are TGTGCCAGCAGTTTGTCACAGGTCGATGAAAAACTGTTTTTT.

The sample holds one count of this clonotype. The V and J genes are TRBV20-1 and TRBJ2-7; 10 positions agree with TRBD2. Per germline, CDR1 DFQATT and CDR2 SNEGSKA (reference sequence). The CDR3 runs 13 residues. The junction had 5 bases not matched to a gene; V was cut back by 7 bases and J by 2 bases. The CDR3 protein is CSVPSGSTYEQYF. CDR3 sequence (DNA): TGCAGTGTCCCTAGCGGGAGCACCTACGAGCAGTACTTC.

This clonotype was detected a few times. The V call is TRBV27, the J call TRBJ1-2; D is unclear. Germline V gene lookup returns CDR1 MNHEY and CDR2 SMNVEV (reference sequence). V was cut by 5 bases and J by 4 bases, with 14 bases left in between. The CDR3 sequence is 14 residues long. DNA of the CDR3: TGTGCCAGCAGTATAGGGCCTATTTCCTATGGCTACACCTTC. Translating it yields CASSIGPISYGYTF.

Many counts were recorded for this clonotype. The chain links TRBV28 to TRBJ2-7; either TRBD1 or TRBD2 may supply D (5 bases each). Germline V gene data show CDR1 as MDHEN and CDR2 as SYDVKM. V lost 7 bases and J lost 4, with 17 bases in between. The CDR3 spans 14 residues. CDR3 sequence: CASMKGETGYEQYF. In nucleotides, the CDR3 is TGTGCCAGCATGAAAGGGGAGACTGGGTACGAGCAGTACTTC.

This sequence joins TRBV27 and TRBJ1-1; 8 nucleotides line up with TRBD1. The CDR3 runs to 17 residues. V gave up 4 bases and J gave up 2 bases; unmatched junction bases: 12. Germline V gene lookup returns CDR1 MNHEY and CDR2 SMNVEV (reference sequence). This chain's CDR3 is CASSSYGAGGDNTEAFF. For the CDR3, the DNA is TGTGCCAGCAGTTCCTATGGGGCAGGGGGCGATAACACTGAAGCTTTCTTT.

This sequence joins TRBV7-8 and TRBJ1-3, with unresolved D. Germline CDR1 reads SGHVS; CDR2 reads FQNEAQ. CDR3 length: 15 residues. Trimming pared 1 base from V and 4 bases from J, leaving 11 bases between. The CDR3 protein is CASSLGVAAGNTIYF. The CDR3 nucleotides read TGTGCCAGCAGCTTAGGGGTCGCCGCGGGAAACACCATATATTTT.

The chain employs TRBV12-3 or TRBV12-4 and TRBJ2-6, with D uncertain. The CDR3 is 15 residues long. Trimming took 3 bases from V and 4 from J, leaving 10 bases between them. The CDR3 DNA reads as TGTGCCAGCAGTTTGTCTTCTAACGGGGCCAACGTCCTGACTTTC. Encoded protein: CASSLSSNGANVLTF.